Below are 28 T cell receptor beta chains sequenced from a single sample in a study of neurological immune-mediated disorders. TCRdb reanalysed the 5' RACE reads using MiXCR and keeps one entry per CDR3 protein. Of 55,000 to 75,000 distinct CDR3 sequences in the sample, under 2.5% were seen once. The sample was PBMCs. All receptors come from a man aged 50 to 60 with multiple sclerosis.

In its sample, this clonotype was seen many times. The chain carries TRBV20-1 and TRBJ1-5; D is perhaps TRBD1 (6 bases). The CDR3 runs to 15 residues. Germline V gene data show CDR1 as DFQATT and CDR2 as SNEGSKA (reference sequence). Trimming shortened V by 5 bases and J by 6 bases, and 20 bases separated the two germline ends. DNA for the CDR3: TGCAGTGCTGCCCGTGGGGGGGGCTATAGTCAGCCCCAGCATTTT. It codes for CSAARGGGYSQPQHF.

This clonotype was found a few times. A single base separates this from a much larger clone, so it may be a read error. The chain carries TRBV6-5 and TRBJ2-3; D possibly corresponds to TRBD2 (6 bases). Germline CDR1 is MNHEY and CDR2 is SVGAGI. This CDR3 has 15 residues. The CDR3 reads CASSFRDFSTDKQYF. CDR3 bases: TGTGCCAGCAGTTTCCGGGACTTTAGCACAGATAAGCAGTATTTT.

In its sample, this clonotype was seen many times. Here the CDR3 reads CASSQVYEQFF. Here the CDR3 DNA reads TGTGCCAGCAGCCAAGTTTATGAGCAGTTCTTC. The chain employs TRBV14 and TRBJ2-1; the D is unclear. The V end was cut by 1 base, the J end by 8 bases, with 3 bases between. Germline V gives CDR1 SGHDN, CDR2 FVKESK. The CDR3 is 11 amino acids.

This clonotype has ten or more counts. The rearrangement uses TRBV11-2 and TRBJ1-1; TRBD1 might be the D (6 bases). The germline V gene encodes CDR1 SGHAT and CDR2 FQNNGV. V gave up 5 bases and J gave up 3 bases, with 19 bases separating them. The CDR3 covers 16 residues. The CDR3 DNA follows: TGTGCCAGCAGCCCTTTCCAGGGGATCCGGTACACTGAAGCTTTCTTT. It yields the protein CASSPFQGIRYTEAFF.

This clonotype appeared many times. The chain combines TRBV7-2 with TRBJ1-1; D is ambiguous. The CDR3 runs 14 residues. The germline V gene encodes CDR1 SGHTA and CDR2 FQGNSA. With 1 base removed from V and 1 base from J, the gap between germline ends came to 7 bases. The CDR3 DNA reads TGTGCCAGCAGCTTAGAGGTCACGAACACTGAAGCTTTCTTT. It translates to CASSLEVTNTEAFF.

This clonotype was recorded at least ten times. The chain recombines TRBV4-1 with TRBJ2-3; D is unresolved. V shed 0 bases and J shed 1 base, with 20 bases lying between them. CDR3 length: 19 amino acids. In germline, CDR1 is MGHRA, CDR2 YSYEKL. CDR3 loop: CASSQEEFRVMVGTDTQYF. The CDR3 DNA reads TGCGCCAGCAGCCAAGAAGAATTCCGGGTAATGGTGGGCACAGATACGCAGTATTTT.

This clonotype was counted at least ten times. The genes are TRBV10-3 and TRBJ2-7; D remains unclear. The CDR3 is made up of 12 amino acids. Germline V CDR1 and CDR2: ENHRY, SYGVKD. Trimming shortened V by 2 bases and J by 1 base, and 3 bases separated the two germline ends. The CDR3 sequence is CAISERSYEQYF. In DNA form, the CDR3 reads TGTGCCATCAGTGAGCGTTCCTACGAGCAGTACTTC.

This clonotype was recorded at least ten times. The CDR3 here is CSVASGTYEQYF. CDR3 nucleotides: TGCAGCGTTGCCTCTGGTACCTACGAGCAGTACTTC. This chain connects TRBV29-1 to TRBJ2-7; D gene ambiguous. The CDR3 length is 12 residues. CDR1 and CDR2 (germline): SQVTM, ANQGSEA. V was clipped by 4 bases and J by 2 bases, with 9 bases between them.

This clonotype was counted at least ten times. The CDR3 sequence: CASSLGTVEETQYF. DNA for the CDR3: TGTGCCAGCAGCTTAGGTACTGTGGAAGAGACCCAGTACTTC. The chain has TRBV7-7 and TRBJ2-5, with no clear D. The CDR3 contains 14 residues. Trimming removed 1 base from V and 3 bases from J, with 9 bases in between. Germline V CDR1 and CDR2: SSHAT, FNYEAQ (reference sequence).

The sample holds many counts of this clonotype. The chain couples TRBV20-1 to TRBJ2-3; a weak D match, TRBD2 (6 bases). CDR3 size: 15 residues. Germline V gene sequence: CDR1 DFQATT, CDR2 SNEGSKA (reference sequence). V gave up 5 bases and J gave up 0 bases, with 15 bases separating them. CDR3 protein: CSASLMRGSTDTQYF. Here the CDR3 DNA reads TGCAGTGCTTCCCTTATGCGGGGAAGCACAGATACGCAGTATTTT.

There are many counts of this clonotype. J is TRBJ1-2 and V is TRBV12-3 or TRBV12-4; 9 nucleotides align to TRBD1. The trim removed 5 bases at V and 8 bases at J, leaving 3 bases unmatched. The CDR3 spans 12 residues. CDR3 loop: CASSGQGLGYTF. CDR3 in DNA: TGTGCCAGCAGTGGACAGGGGCTCGGCTACACCTTC.

This clonotype was detected ten times or more. This chain joins TRBV5-5 and TRBJ2-7; no definite D call. Germline V gene lookup returns CDR1 SGHKS and CDR2 YYEKEE (reference sequence). CDR3 length equals 18 residues. V shed 2 bases and J shed 0 bases, with 21 bases lying between them. CDR3 DNA sequence: TGTGCCAGCAGCTTTGGCGTTTATGAGGTCGGACCCTCCTACGAGCAGTACGTC. Its translation: CASSFGVYEVGPSYEQYV.

This clonotype has at least ten counts. The CDR3 DNA reads TGCAGTGCTAGGCGGGTAGCGGGGGGGTTTTTAGAGACCCAGTACTTC. Translating gives CSARRVAGGFLETQYF. This rearrangement joins TRBV20-1 to TRBJ2-5; 11 bases are shared with TRBD2. The CDR3 is 16 amino acids. V was pared by 3 bases and J by 4 bases, with 10 bases of the junction left unmatched. Germline values: CDR1 DFQATT, CDR2 SNEGSKA (reference sequence).

A word on this clonotype: The missing conserved phenylalanine or tryptophan at the end of this CDR3 makes a read error likely. This chain links TRBV2 with TRBJ2-1; TRBD2 is a possible D gene (5 bases). The CDR3 has 13 amino acids. CDR1 is SNHLY and CDR2 is FYNNEI in the germline V gene. Trimming took off 4 bases at V and 9 bases at J, with 13 bases between the two ends. This CDR3 reads CASSVGIASEQFN. In DNA, the CDR3 is TGTGCCAGCAGTGTCGGGATAGCAAGTGAGCAGTTCAAC.

This clonotype was seen ten or more times. The V and J genes are TRBV7-2 and TRBJ2-3; TRBD2 matches 13 bases. CDR1 and CDR2 (germline): SGHTA, FQGNSA. With V trimmed by 5 bases and J by 7 bases, 6 bases remained unmatched. This CDR3 region has 15 residues. CDR3 coding DNA: TGTGCCAGCAGCCCCGGGACTAGCGGGGTGTATACGCAGTATTTT. Its protein product is CASSPGTSGVYTQYF.

At least ten counts were recorded for this clonotype. V usage is TRBV4-3 and J usage is TRBJ2-7; 8 bases map to TRBD1. V lost 3 bases, J lost 1 base, and 5 bases stayed unmatched. The CDR3 spans 15 residues. Germline V gene lookup returns CDR1 LGHNA and CDR2 YSLEER. As DNA, the CDR3 is TGCGCCAGCAGCCATCAACGGACAGGGTCCTACGAGCAGTACTTC. This gives the protein CASSHQRTGSYEQYF.

This clonotype was detected ten times or more. This chain links TRBV7-6 with TRBJ1-6; D not certain. Trimming took off 1 base at V and 4 bases at J, with 5 bases between the two ends. The germline gives CDR1 SGHVS, CDR2 FNYEAQ. This CDR3 is 14 amino acids long. CDR3 protein: CASSLVQYNSPLHF. Here the CDR3 DNA reads TGTGCCAGCAGCTTAGTACAGTATAATTCACCCCTCCACTTT.

This clonotype was counted many times. V is TRBV5-1 and J is TRBJ1-3; possible D gene TRBD1, 5 bases. Germline CDR1 is SGHRS and CDR2 is YFSETQ. The length of the CDR3 is 17 residues. V lost 0 bases and J 2 bases, leaving 15 bases between the germline ends. Here the CDR3 reads CASSLDGAGRTGNTIYF. The DNA for the CDR3 is TGCGCCAGCAGCTTGGATGGGGCAGGGCGTACTGGAAACACCATATATTTT.

As regards this clonotype: A read error is possible here, since a much larger clone lies one base away. The chain is built from TRBV4-2 and TRBJ1-6; D gene unclear. The germline V gene encodes CDR1 LGHNA and CDR2 YNFKEQ. The CDR3 runs 12 residues. The CDR3 sequence is CASSQDKSPLNF. For the CDR3, the DNA is TGTGCCAGCAGCCAAGACAAGTCTCCCCTCAACTTT.

This clonotype was seen ten or more times. The chain links TRBV5-4 to TRBJ1-6; TRBD1 might be the D (6 bases). CDR1 and CDR2 (germline): SGHNT, YYREEE (reference sequence). The V gene lost 4 bases and the J gene lost 7 bases, with 15 bases spanning the gap. The CDR3 contains 15 residues. DNA for the CDR3: TGTGCCAGCAGCACTCGGACAGCACTAAATTCACCCCTCCACTTT. Its protein is CASSTRTALNSPLHF. Looking up the rest from reference TRBV5-4 and TRBJ1-6 gives the full variable domain: ETGVTQSPTHLIKTRGQQVTLRCSSQSGHNTVSWYQQALGQGPQFIFQYYREEENGRGNFPPRFSGLQFPNYSSELNVNALELDDSALYLCASSTRTALNSPLHFGNGTRLTVT.

At least ten counts were recorded for this clonotype. The rearrangement joins TRBV6-1 to TRBJ1-1, with D uncertain. The germline V gene has CDR1 MNHNS and CDR2 SASEGT. The CDR3 covers 14 residues. The germline V and J ends were trimmed by 5 bases and 0 bases, with 10 bases remaining between them. This chain's CDR3 is CASSIERLNTEAFF. CDR3 in DNA: TGTGCCAGCAGTATAGAGCGGTTGAACACTGAAGCTTTCTTT.

This clonotype was counted a few times. With a much larger clone just one base away, this may be a read error. The chain is built from TRBV7-9 and TRBJ2-2, with no clear D. This CDR3 spans 14 amino acids. Between the trimmed V and J ends, which lost 7 bases and 6 bases, there was a span of 15 bases. Germline V gene lookup returns CDR1 SEHNR and CDR2 FQNEAQ (reference sequence). The CDR3 DNA sequence: TGTGCCAGCAACCGGCCGACAAAGCCCGGGGAGCTGTTTTTT. Its translation: CASNRPTKPGELFF.

At least ten counts were recorded for this clonotype. This chain connects TRBV7-9 to TRBJ2-1, with 9 bases lining up with TRBD1. The length of the CDR3 is 14 residues. Losses at the gene ends were 0 bases for V and 6 bases for J; bases not matched to a gene: 0. Germline lookup yields CDR1 SEHNR and CDR2 FQNEAQ (reference sequence). CDR3 region: CASSLAGQGNEQFF. As DNA, the CDR3 is TGTGCCAGCAGCTTAGCGGGACAGGGCAATGAGCAGTTCTTC.

This clonotype was recorded at least ten times. In DNA form, the CDR3 reads TGTGCCAGCAGCTTATCTGGGGGGATGAGCACTGAAGCTTTCTTT. It yields the protein CASSLSGGMSTEAFF. The chain is built from TRBV7-3 and TRBJ1-1; D perhaps matches TRBD1 (5 bases). Germline CDR1 reads SGHTA; CDR2 reads FQGTGA. CDR3 length equals 15 residues. V was trimmed by 2 bases and J by 4 bases, leaving 14 bases between them.

This clonotype appeared many times. The chain couples TRBV5-1 to TRBJ1-1; the D is unclear. The germline V and J ends were trimmed by 3 bases and 1 base, with 7 bases remaining between them. CDR1 is SGHRS and CDR2 is YFSETQ in the germline V gene. This CDR3 is built from 13 residues. The CDR3 is CASSSRGNTEAFF. For the CDR3, the DNA is TGCGCCAGCAGCTCCCGGGGGAACACTGAAGCTTTCTTT.

This clonotype has ten or more counts. The V gene is TRBV20-1, the J gene TRBJ1-2, with TRBD1 identical over 7 bases. The CDR3 is 14 residues long. Looked up from germline, CDR1 is DFQATT and CDR2 is SNEGSKA (reference sequence). V was pared by 5 bases and J by 8 bases, with 14 bases of the junction left unmatched. CDR3 DNA: TGCAGTGCTGGGAGACAGGGAACTAACCCCGGCTACACCTTC. The encoded protein is CSAGRQGTNPGYTF.

This clonotype was found many times. The rearrangement joins TRBV5-1 to TRBJ2-1; D is uncertain. Trimming stripped 4 bases from V and 0 bases from J, with 11 bases between. Germline V gene data show CDR1 as SGHRS and CDR2 as YFSETQ. The CDR3 is 15 residues long. This CDR3 is CASSMDGSSYNEQFF. CDR3 DNA sequence: TGCGCCAGCAGCATGGACGGAAGCTCCTACAATGAGCAGTTCTTC.

In this sample, this clonotype turned up many times. V gene TRBV5-1 combines with J gene TRBJ2-5; tentatively, D is TRBD2 (5 bases). Trimming pared 2 bases from V and 5 bases from J, leaving 10 bases between. The CDR3 is 13 amino acids. Germline-derived CDR1 and CDR2 are SGHRS and YFSETQ. The CDR3 protein is CASSFEGSETQYF. DNA of the CDR3: TGCGCCAGCAGCTTCGAGGGATCCGAGACCCAGTACTTC. The full variable domain, rest sourced from reference TRBV5-1 and TRBJ2-5, is KAGVTQTPRYLIKTRGQQVTLSCSPISGHRSVSWYQQTPGQGLQFLFEYFSETQRNKGNFPGRFSGRQFSNSRSEMNVSTLELGDSALYLCASSFEGSETQYFGPGTRLLVL.